These 25 T cell receptor beta chains share one sample of origin, sequenced in a study of Graves' ophthalmopathy and Graves' hyperthyroidism. As the template, RNA transcripts were used to amplify TCR beta CDR3 regions. The first round was an RT-PCR with HTBI primers, and the second round was a multiplex PCR. One entry per CDR3 protein results from TCRdb running MiXCR on the multiplex PCR reads. The sample has fewer than 600,000 distinct CDR3 sequences; 14% are singletons. Sequencing was done on a sample of blood. The receptor set was obtained from a woman aged 25 to 39 with Graves' ophthalmopathy.

This clonotype was observed many times. V gene TRBV6-2 or TRBV6-3 combines with J gene TRBJ1-1, with unresolved D. V was shortened by 5 bases and J by 4 bases, with 11 bases between the two germline ends. Germline V gives CDR1 MNHEY, CDR2 SVGEGT. The CDR3 consists of 13 residues. The CDR3 DNA follows: TGTGCCAGCAGTCGCGACATACTCACTGAAGCTTTCTTT. This encodes CASSRDILTEAFF.

In this sample, this clonotype turned up many times. The gene calls are TRBV28 and TRBJ2-7; 11 nucleotides match TRBD1. V lost 3 bases and J lost 3; bases outside the gene matches: 4. The CDR3 is 15 amino acids. CDR1 is MDHEN and CDR2 is SYDVKM in the germline V gene. The CDR3 sequence: CASSLTGTGGYEQYF. The CDR3 DNA reads as TGTGCCAGCAGTTTGACCGGGACAGGGGGCTACGAGCAGTACTTC.

V usage is TRBV27 and J usage is TRBJ2-4; 9 bases match TRBD1. V trimming: 0 bases; J trimming: 6 bases; junction bases outside the gene matches: 0. CDR1 and CDR2 (germline): MNHEY, SMNVEV (reference sequence). The CDR3 consists of 14 residues. As DNA, the CDR3 is TGTGCCAGCAGTTTATCGGACAGGGGAAACATTCAGTACTTC. Translated, it gives CASSLSDRGNIQYF.

This clonotype was observed at least ten times. V gene TRBV6-1 combines with J gene TRBJ2-7; 10 bases line up with TRBD1. CDR3 length: 14 residues. The V gene end was trimmed by 7 bases and the J gene end by 6 bases; junction bases not matched to a gene: 9. Germline V CDR1 and CDR2: MNHNS, SASEGT. This chain's CDR3 is CASNLDRGQGEQYF. The DNA for the CDR3 is TGTGCCAGCAACCTAGACAGGGGGCAAGGCGAGCAGTACTTC.

Many counts were recorded for this clonotype. The chain carries TRBV12-3 or TRBV12-4 and TRBJ2-5, with D possibly called TRBD1 or TRBD2 (5 bases each). V was clipped by 7 bases and J by 0 bases, with 18 bases between them. The CDR3 has 16 amino acids. CDR3 sequence reads: CASTGTRRWYQETQYF. The CDR3 DNA sequence: TGTGCCAGCACCGGGACCCGCCGGTGGTACCAAGAGACCCAGTACTTC.

The rearrangement joins TRBV20-1 to TRBJ2-7, with 11 nucleotides matching TRBD2. The CDR3 runs to 14 residues. The V segment lost 7 bases and the J segment 6 bases; nucleotides outside the gene matches: 11. The germline CDR1 and CDR2 sequences are DFQATT and SNEGSKA (reference sequence). CDR3 amino acids: CSVSSGGAQGEQYF. CDR3 DNA: TGCAGTGTCAGTAGCGGGGGGGCCCAGGGCGAGCAGTACTTC.

This clonotype has a count of ten or more. V gene TRBV12-3 or TRBV12-4 combines with J gene TRBJ1-1; no reliable D call. The length of the CDR3 is 14 residues. The V gene lost 2 bases and the J gene lost 0 bases, with 7 bases spanning the gap. The CDR3 is CASSLTQLNTEAFF. The CDR3 region has the DNA TGTGCCAGCAGTTTAACACAGCTGAACACTGAAGCTTTCTTT.

Ten or more counts support this clonotype. The chain uses TRBV30 and TRBJ2-1, with D uncertain. The germline gives CDR1 GTSNPN, CDR2 SVGIG (reference sequence). CDR3 length: 12 residues. Trimming removed 0 bases from V and 8 bases from J, with 8 bases in between. This chain's CDR3 is CAWSVTGDEQFF. The CDR3 bases are TGTGCCTGGAGTGTGACGGGCGATGAGCAGTTCTTC.

This clonotype appeared a few times. The V gene is TRBV6-2 or TRBV6-3, the J gene TRBJ2-7; D uncertain. Trimming stripped 7 bases from V and 3 bases from J, with 16 bases between. This CDR3 spans 14 amino acids. Germline CDR1 and CDR2: MNHEY and SVGEGT. CDR3 loop: CASTPDSLGYEQYF. The CDR3 DNA follows: TGTGCCAGCACTCCTGATTCTTTAGGCTACGAGCAGTACTTC.

Ten or more counts support this clonotype. V and J are TRBV12-3 or TRBV12-4 and TRBJ2-5; D possibly corresponds to TRBD1 (6 bases). This CDR3 spans 14 amino acids. V gave up 6 bases and J gave up 2 bases, with 13 bases separating them. The CDR3 region is CASSRGQSQETQYF. The CDR3 nucleotides are TGTGCCAGCAGCAGGGGCCAGTCTCAAGAGACCCAGTACTTC.

This clonotype was seen repeatedly, ten times or more. The chain has TRBV20-1 and TRBJ1-2; possibly TRBD1 for D (5 bases). The CDR3 contains 13 residues. V lost 0 bases and J 8 bases, leaving 13 bases between the germline ends. Per the germline V gene, CDR1 is DFQATT and CDR2 is SNEGSKA (reference sequence). The CDR3 loop reads CSARDPQGRGYTF. The CDR3 nucleotides read TGCAGTGCTAGAGATCCCCAGGGCCGGGGCTACACCTTC.

The CDR3 DNA reads as TGCAGTGCTGCACAGGGACGCGAGCAGTACTTC. It translates to CSAAQGREQYF. This chain uses TRBV20-1 with TRBJ2-7, with D perhaps matching TRBD1 (6 bases). V was shortened by 5 bases and J by 6 bases, with 11 bases between the two germline ends. Germline V CDR1 and CDR2: DFQATT, SNEGSKA (reference sequence). This CDR3 contains 11 residues.

This clonotype has ten or more counts. V gene TRBV12-3 or TRBV12-4 combines with J gene TRBJ1-1; TRBD1 might be the D (6 bases). Deletions cut 6 bases from V and 0 bases from J, with 14 bases between. This CDR3 has 15 residues. CDR3 sequence reads: CASSPIGQMNTEAFF. The CDR3 DNA reads TGTGCCAGCAGCCCCATCGGACAGATGAACACTGAAGCTTTCTTT.

The V and J genes are TRBV11-2 and TRBJ2-7; 10 bases match TRBD2. This CDR3 has 17 amino acids. Trimming took 2 bases from V and 1 from J; bases not matched to a gene: 8. Germline V gene sequence: CDR1 SGHAT, CDR2 FQNNGV. CDR3 in amino acids: CASSLKMLAGGSYEQYF. DNA for the CDR3: TGTGCCAGCAGCTTAAAGATGTTAGCGGGGGGATCCTACGAGCAGTACTTC.

Comments on this clonotype: A much larger clone differs by one base, so this may be a read error. CDR3 nucleotide sequence: TGCAGTGCTAGACGTCATGACAGGGGTTTATACGAGCAGTACTTC. Translating gives CSARRHDRGLYEQYF. The chain combines TRBV20-1 with TRBJ2-7, with 8 bases that match TRBD1. This CDR3 has 15 residues. Germline V gene sequence: CDR1 DFQATT, CDR2 SNEGSKA (reference sequence). Germline trimming cut 2 bases from V and 4 bases from J; bases unmatched to any gene: 10.

This clonotype has a handful of counts. The CDR3 spells CASSQDQPQHF. For the CDR3, the DNA is TGTGCCAGCAGCCAAGACCAGCCCCAGCATTTT. V usage is TRBV11-3 and J usage is TRBJ1-5; unclear D gene. Per the germline V gene, CDR1 is SGHNT and CDR2 is YENEEA. The V gene lost 5 bases and the J gene lost 7 bases, with 6 bases spanning the gap. The CDR3 length is 11 residues.

The chain has TRBV28 and TRBJ2-7; 11 nucleotides line up with TRBD2. This CDR3 contains 14 residues. CDR1 is MDHEN and CDR2 is SYDVKM in the germline V gene. V was pared by 5 bases and J by 4 bases, with 4 bases of the junction left unmatched. CDR3 sequence: CASSIAGGLYEQYF. CDR3 in DNA: TGTGCCAGCAGTATAGCGGGAGGGCTTTACGAGCAGTACTTC. The variable domain in full, completed from reference TRBV28 and TRBJ2-7, reads DVKVTQSSRYLVKRTGEKVFLECVQDMDHENMFWYRQDPGLGLRLIYFSYDVKMKEKGDIPEGYSVSREKKERFSLILESASTNQTSMYLCASSIAGGLYEQYFGPGTRLTVT.

This clonotype was counted many times. The gene calls are TRBV28 and TRBJ2-7, with D maybe TRBD2 (6 bases). Germline loops: CDR1 MDHEN, CDR2 SYDVKM. Between the trimmed V and J ends, which lost 5 bases and 4 bases, there was a span of 21 bases. There are 16 residues in the CDR3. In DNA form, the CDR3 reads TGTGCCAGCAGTGCCGTCCGGGACTGGTACCTATACGAGCAGTACTTC. It translates to CASSAVRDWYLYEQYF.

This clonotype was counted between two and nine times. An end of the junction does not agree with germline; a read error may underlie this. J is TRBJ2-5 and V is TRBV20-1; TRBD2 matches at 15 bases. The CDR3 covers 16 residues. Germline V gene sequence: CDR1 DFQATT, CDR2 SNEGSKA (reference sequence). The chain's CDR3 is CSAIGTSGGHQETKYF. CDR3 in DNA: TGCAGTGCTATCGGGACTAGCGGGGGGCACCAAGAGACCAAGTACTTC.

This clonotype was picked up a small number of times. The V and J genes are TRBV30 and TRBJ1-5; D is uncertain. V was clipped by 2 bases and J by 4 bases, with 9 bases between them. Germline CDR1 reads GTSNPN; CDR2 reads SVGIG (reference sequence). The CDR3 extends over 13 amino acids. The CDR3 spells CAWSKSGNQPQHF. CDR3 coding DNA: TGTGCCTGGAGTAAGTCGGGGAATCAGCCCCAGCATTTT.

This clonotype was observed at least ten times. In nucleotides, the CDR3 is TGTGCCAGCAGTTTATCTCCCGGGGGGGACTATGGCTACACCTTC. Translated: CASSLSPGGDYGYTF. The rearrangement links TRBV28 to TRBJ1-2; D is perhaps TRBD1 (5 bases). This CDR3 has 15 residues. Germline V lookup: CDR1 MDHEN, CDR2 SYDVKM. Trimming stripped 1 base from V and 3 bases from J, with 12 bases between.

In its sample, this clonotype was seen many times. The chain recombines TRBV12-3 or TRBV12-4 with TRBJ1-5; TRBD1 aligns across 8 bases. CDR3 length equals 16 residues. The trim removed 5 bases at V and 6 bases at J, leaving 12 bases unmatched. CDR3 coding DNA: TGTGCCAGCAGTGCAACCGACAGGGGCTGGGGTCAGCCCCAGCATTTT. Amino acids: CASSATDRGWGQPQHF.

The chain couples TRBV4-2 to TRBJ2-5; 10 nucleotides line up with TRBD2. V was pared by 2 bases and J by 3 bases, with 3 bases of the junction left unmatched. The CDR3 extends over 15 amino acids. Germline CDR1 is LGHNA and CDR2 is YNFKEQ. In nucleotides, the CDR3 is TGTGCCAGCAGCCAACATAGCGGGGGGAAAGAGACCCAGTACTTC. Translating gives CASSQHSGGKETQYF.

This clonotype was seen ten or more times. The rearrangement joins TRBV20-1 to TRBJ1-5; D gene unclear. The CDR3 has 11 residues. Germline V gives CDR1 DFQATT, CDR2 SNEGSKA (reference sequence). V was trimmed by 3 bases and J by 6 bases, leaving 6 bases between them. The CDR3 loop reads CSARSGQPQHF. CDR3 bases: TGCAGTGCTAGGTCGGGTCAGCCCCAGCATTTT.

As regards this clonotype: A read error may account for a junction end that differs from germline. This sequence joins TRBV28 and TRBJ1-2; maybe TRBD1 (5 bases). The CDR3 sequence is 14 residues long. Germline CDR1 is MDHEN and CDR2 is SYDVKM. CDR3 loop: CASSRGLVIYGYTF. DNA for the CDR3: TGTGCCAGCAGTCGGGGACTGGTGATATATGGTTACACCTTC.